The 29 T cell receptor beta chains listed next were all sequenced from one sample in a study of T cells in Graves' hyperthyroidism and ophthalmopathy. TCR beta CDR3 regions were amplified from RNA. Using the HTBI primer set, a first-round RT-PCR was run on the TCR CDR3. TCRdb re-called the multiplex PCR reads with MiXCR, one entry per CDR3 protein. The sample yields around 620,000 distinct CDR3 sequences, 12% to 15% seen once. The specimen sequenced was blood. The receptors derive from a woman younger than 30 with Graves' ophthalmopathy.

This clonotype has at least ten counts. The gene calls are TRBV14 and TRBJ2-7, with D uncertain. Germline values: CDR1 SGHDN, CDR2 FVKESK. V was pared by 1 base and J by 0 bases, with 13 bases between. This CDR3 has 16 amino acids. Here the CDR3 reads CASSQGNRASSYEQYF. DNA for the CDR3: TGTGCCAGCAGCCAAGGGAATCGGGCTAGCTCCTACGAGCAGTACTTC. The full variable domain, completed using reference TRBV14 and TRBJ2-7, is EAGVTQFPSHSVIEKGQTVTLRCDPISGHDNLYWYRRVMGKEIKFLLHFVKESKQDESGMPNNRFLAERTGGTYSTLKVQPAELEDSGVYFCASSQGNRASSYEQYFGPGTRLTVT.

V and J are TRBV19 and TRBJ1-4, with 9 bases fitting TRBD1. Trimming took 4 bases from V and 5 from J; bases not matched to a gene: 8. This CDR3 contains 16 residues. The germline V gene has CDR1 LNHDA and CDR2 SQIVND (reference sequence). CDR3 amino acids: CASSTTQQGANEKLFF. The CDR3 DNA is TGTGCCAGTAGTACAACCCAACAGGGGGCAAATGAAAAACTGTTTTTT.

This clonotype was observed a handful of times. This chain links TRBV5-6 with TRBJ2-3, with 9 bases that match TRBD2. Germline trimming cut 4 bases from V and 7 bases from J; bases unmatched to any gene: 7. This CDR3 is 14 amino acids long. Germline loops: CDR1 SGHDT, CDR2 YYEEEE. The chain's CDR3 is CASSLRTSANTQYF. CDR3 DNA sequence: TGTGCCAGCAGCCTACGGACTAGCGCGAATACGCAGTATTTT.

This clonotype has a count of ten or more. In DNA, the CDR3 is TGTGCCAGCAGAAACGGGCGGGGATACACAGATACGCAGTATTTT. Translated, it gives CASRNGRGYTDTQYF. The rearrangement joins TRBV6-1 to TRBJ2-3; D possibly corresponds to TRBD2 (6 bases). This CDR3 spans 15 amino acids. Trimming shortened V by 6 bases and J by 2 bases, and 15 bases separated the two germline ends. Per germline, CDR1 MNHNS and CDR2 SASEGT.

This sequence joins TRBV25-1 and TRBJ2-7; 8 positions match TRBD1. Trimming removed 3 bases from V and 3 bases from J; junction bases left unmatched: 7. Germline CDR1 reads MGHDK; CDR2 reads SYGVNS. The length of the CDR3 is 15 residues. The CDR3 DNA reads as TGTGCCAGCAGTGACCAGACAGGGGCCAACTACGAGCAGTACTTC. Protein: CASSDQTGANYEQYF.

This clonotype has ten or more counts. The rearrangement uses TRBV7-9 and TRBJ2-3, with TRBD2 as a possible D gene (6 bases). Germline V gives CDR1 SEHNR, CDR2 FQNEAQ (reference sequence). Trimming cost V 5 bases and J 0 bases, with 12 bases left between them. This CDR3 is built from 15 residues. The CDR3 sequence: CASSPGSTSTDTQYF. Written as DNA, the CDR3 is TGTGCCAGCAGCCCCGGGAGTACTAGCACAGATACGCAGTATTTT.

Turning to this clonotype: This may arise from a read error, as a much more abundant clone is one base away. V is TRBV3-1 and J is TRBJ2-5, with 10 bases fitting TRBD2. The germline gives CDR1 LGHDT, CDR2 YNNKEL (reference sequence). With V trimmed by 1 base and J by 4 bases, 0 bases remained unmatched. The CDR3 extends over 14 amino acids. The CDR3 is CASSQGLAGETQYF. DNA for the CDR3: TGTGCCAGCAGCCAAGGACTAGCGGGAGAGACCCAGTACTTC.

Only a few counts were recorded for this clonotype. The V and J genes are TRBV6-2 or TRBV6-3 and TRBJ2-5, with 9 nucleotides matching TRBD2. V lost 7 bases and J lost 4; bases outside the gene matches: 16. CDR1 is MNHEY, CDR2 SVGEGT, per germline. There are 17 residues in the CDR3. The CDR3 loop is CASKGTPQREDPETQYF. CDR3 coding DNA: TGTGCCAGCAAAGGGACACCCCAGCGGGAGGACCCAGAGACCCAGTACTTC.

This clonotype has a handful of counts. This chain joins TRBV4-1 and TRBJ1-2, with D perhaps matching TRBD1 (6 bases). The germline CDR1 and CDR2 sequences are MGHRA and YSYEKL. Trimming removed 5 bases from V and 5 bases from J, with 30 bases in between. The CDR3 is 19 amino acids. For the CDR3, the DNA is TGCGCCAGCAGCGGCCGGGACAAAGCTTCACTTCTCCTTAATTATGGCTACACCTTC. This translates into CASSGRDKASLLLNYGYTF.

The table lists this clonotype with a few counts. J is TRBJ2-1 and V is TRBV4-2; 9 positions agree with TRBD2. Unmatched junction bases numbered 6, after V lost 0 bases and J lost 0 bases. Germline CDR1 LGHNA, CDR2 YNFKEQ. This CDR3 has 18 residues. In nucleotides, the CDR3 is TGTGCCAGCAGCCAAGATGGCGGGGGGGCGAGCTCCTACAATGAGCAGTTCTTC. Protein: CASSQDGGGASSYNEQFF.

This clonotype came up many times. The V and J genes are TRBV4-3 and TRBJ1-4, with 7 bases fitting TRBD1. V shed 0 bases, J shed 4 bases, and the junction held 5 bases outside the gene matches. Germline loops: CDR1 LGHNA, CDR2 YSLEER. CDR3 length: 16 amino acids. CDR3 coding DNA: TGCGCCAGCAGCCAAGATAGGGGACAGAATAATGAAAAACTGTTTTTT. It specifies CASSQDRGQNNEKLFF.

This clonotype was picked up many times. The chain joins TRBV29-1 to TRBJ2-7; 7 bases align to TRBD2. This CDR3 comprises 15 residues. Unmatched junction bases numbered 5, after V lost 0 bases and J lost 0 bases. Germline CDR1 is SQVTM and CDR2 is ANQGSEA. The CDR3 protein is CSVEDPGGSSYEQYF. CDR3 DNA: TGCAGCGTTGAAGATCCCGGCGGGAGCTCCTACGAGCAGTACTTC.

This clonotype was seen repeatedly, ten times or more. The V call is TRBV30, the J call TRBJ1-2, with TRBD1 matching over 7 bases. Looked up from germline, CDR1 is GTSNPN and CDR2 is SVGIG (reference sequence). Trimming removed 3 bases from V and 4 bases from J; junction bases left unmatched: 5. The CDR3 contains 13 residues. CDR3 region: CAWSTGVGYGYTF. The CDR3 DNA reads TGTGCCTGGAGCACAGGGGTGGGCTATGGCTACACCTTC. Full variable domain (missing parts from reference TRBV30 and TRBJ1-2): SQTIHQWPATLVQPVGSPLSLECTVEGTSNPNLYWYRQAAGRGLQLLFYSVGIGQISSEVPQNLSASRPQDRQFILSSKKLLLSDSGFYLCAWSTGVGYGYTFGSGTRLTVV.

V is TRBV20-1 and J is TRBJ1-5; D possibly corresponds to TRBD1 (5 bases). This CDR3 contains 13 residues. Trimming took off 3 bases at V and 2 bases at J, with 8 bases between the two ends. Per the germline V gene, CDR1 is DFQATT and CDR2 is SNEGSKA (reference sequence). This CDR3 reads CSARTAGNQPQHF. CDR3 coding DNA: TGCAGTGCTAGGACAGCTGGCAATCAGCCCCAGCATTTT.

The CDR3 loop reads CASSIEAGQGINEQFF. CDR3 sequence (DNA): TGTGCCAGTAGTATAGAAGCGGGACAGGGGATCAATGAGCAGTTCTTC. The chain recombines TRBV19 with TRBJ2-1; 10 bases are a match to TRBD1. The germline CDR1 and CDR2 sequences are LNHDA and SQIVND (reference sequence). The junction had 5 bases not matched to a gene; V was cut back by 0 bases and J by 6 bases. The CDR3 covers 16 residues.

This clonotype has ten or more counts. The V gene is TRBV3-1, the J gene TRBJ1-2, with 10 nucleotides matching TRBD1. The CDR3 runs to 17 residues. Germline V gene data show CDR1 as LGHDT and CDR2 as YNNKEL (reference sequence). The trim removed 0 bases at V and 6 bases at J, leaving 10 bases unmatched. Here the CDR3 DNA reads TGTGCCAGCAGCCAAGATTTGGGGACAGGGGAGAGGAATGGCTACACCTTC. Protein product: CASSQDLGTGERNGYTF.

The sample holds many counts of this clonotype. The DNA for the CDR3 is TGTGCCAGCAGTTTACTTAGCGAGCAGTACTTC. Its protein product is CASSLLSEQYF. The genes are TRBV28 and TRBJ2-7; no definite D call. Germline V gene data show CDR1 as MDHEN and CDR2 as SYDVKM. V was pared by 2 bases and J by 6 bases, with 5 bases between. This CDR3 has 11 residues.

V and J are TRBV9 and TRBJ2-1; tentative D call: TRBD2 (6 bases). The CDR3 has 14 amino acids. V was cut by 3 bases and J by 8 bases, with 15 bases left in between. The V gene's germline CDR1 is SGDLS and CDR2 YYNGEE. The CDR3 bases are TGTGCCAGCAGCGGGGGGGTCGGTCGCGATGAGCAGTTCTTC. It is translated as CASSGGVGRDEQFF.

V usage is TRBV24-1 and J usage is TRBJ2-1; 8 bases agree with TRBD1. The trim removed 5 bases at V and 6 bases at J, leaving 11 bases unmatched. Germline CDR1 KGHDR, CDR2 SFDVKD. CDR3 size: 16 residues. The CDR3 here is CATSGIGQGEGNEQFF. For the CDR3, the DNA is TGTGCCACCAGTGGGATTGGACAGGGAGAAGGCAATGAGCAGTTCTTC.

In its sample, this clonotype was seen many times. The rearrangement links TRBV15 to TRBJ1-1; D call uncertain. V gave up 1 base and J gave up 6 bases, with 12 bases separating them. Germline V lookup: CDR1 LNHNV, CDR2 YYDKDF (reference sequence). This CDR3 spans 14 amino acids. CDR3 protein: CATSRVPPAAEAFF. CDR3 coding DNA: TGTGCCACCAGCAGAGTACCGCCGGCGGCTGAAGCTTTCTTT.

This clonotype has a count of ten or more. The genes are TRBV2 and TRBJ2-5, with D possibly matching TRBD1 (6 bases). Trimming removed 6 bases from V and 5 bases from J, with 25 bases in between. CDR1 is SNHLY, CDR2 FYNNEI, per germline. The CDR3 loop spans 17 amino acids. Here the CDR3 reads CASSGFRGASRRETQYF. CDR3 nucleotide sequence: TGTGCCAGCAGCGGATTCAGGGGAGCGTCGCGTAGGGAGACCCAGTACTTC.

This clonotype was observed a few times. This chain links TRBV7-3 with TRBJ2-1; D remains unclear. The CDR3 contains 13 residues. V dropped 4 bases and J dropped 5 bases, with 9 bases sitting between them. Germline assignment: CDR1 SGHTA and CDR2 FQGTGA. CDR3 region: CASSWGQNNEQFF. DNA for the CDR3: TGTGCCAGCAGCTGGGGTCAGAACAATGAGCAGTTCTTC.

This clonotype occurred a few times. The V and J genes are TRBV6-1 and TRBJ2-7, with 7 nucleotides matching TRBD2. This CDR3 contains 15 residues. Germline V lookup: CDR1 MNHNS, CDR2 SASEGT. V trimming: 6 bases; J trimming: 1 base; junction bases outside the gene matches: 9. CDR3 loop: CASSPGEGASYEQYF. The CDR3 nucleotides are TGTGCCAGCAGCCCTGGGGAGGGAGCGTCCTACGAGCAGTACTTC.

This clonotype was detected a few times. The chain employs TRBV19 and TRBJ2-5; the D call may be TRBD1 or TRBD2 (5 bases each). Deletions cut 3 bases from V and 2 bases from J, with 16 bases between. Germline CDR1 LNHDA, CDR2 SQIVND (reference sequence). CDR3 length: 16 amino acids. The CDR3, as DNA: TGTGCCAGTAGTATGTGGACGAAGGGACCGCAAGAGACCCAGTACTTC. Its protein product is CASSMWTKGPQETQYF.

This clonotype was counted ten times or more. For the CDR3, the DNA is TGTGCCAGCTCCACCATCAGGAACACTGAAGCTTTCTTT. This sequence encodes CASSTIRNTEAFF. The chain uses TRBV25-1 and TRBJ1-1, with D unclear. The CDR3 is 13 amino acids. Trimming removed 8 bases from V and 1 base from J, with 11 bases in between. Per the germline V gene, CDR1 is MGHDK and CDR2 is SYGVNS.

The chain couples TRBV6-5 to TRBJ2-1; 9 bases line up with TRBD1. Losses at the gene ends were 0 bases for V and 8 bases for J; bases not matched to a gene: 8. Germline V gene data show CDR1 as MNHEY and CDR2 as SVGAGI. The CDR3 runs 16 residues. CDR3 nucleotides: TGTGCCAGCAGTTACTCGAACCCGGGACAGGGTGATGAGCAGTTCTTC. It codes for CASSYSNPGQGDEQFF.

This clonotype has ten or more counts. J is TRBJ2-5 and V is TRBV28, with D possibly being TRBD1 (6 bases). The germline CDR1 and CDR2 sequences are MDHEN and SYDVKM. With 1 base removed from V and 2 bases from J, the gap between germline ends came to 8 bases. CDR3 size: 14 residues. CDR3: CASSLYTGQETQYF. CDR3 nucleotides: TGTGCCAGCAGTTTATACACAGGGCAAGAGACCCAGTACTTC.

The sample holds a few counts of this clonotype. V usage is TRBV6-5 and J usage is TRBJ2-7, with 11 bases aligning to TRBD1. This CDR3 contains 17 residues. Per germline, CDR1 MNHEY and CDR2 SVGAGI. J gave up 4 bases and V 0 bases, and 8 bases lay outside the gene matches. The CDR3, as DNA: TGTGCCAGCAGTTACTCCTCACCGGGACAGGGGGTATACGAGCAGTACTTC. As protein: CASSYSSPGQGVYEQYF.

This clonotype has only a few counts. The J gene is TRBJ2-2, the V gene TRBV5-4; 7 bases agree with TRBD1. Trimming at V came to 9 bases and at J to 4 bases, leaving 0 bases not matched to a gene. The length of the CDR3 is 11 residues. CDR1 is SGHNT, CDR2 YYREEE, per germline (reference sequence). CDR3: CATGGTGELFF. The CDR3 bases are TGTGCCACAGGGGGCACCGGGGAGCTGTTTTTT.